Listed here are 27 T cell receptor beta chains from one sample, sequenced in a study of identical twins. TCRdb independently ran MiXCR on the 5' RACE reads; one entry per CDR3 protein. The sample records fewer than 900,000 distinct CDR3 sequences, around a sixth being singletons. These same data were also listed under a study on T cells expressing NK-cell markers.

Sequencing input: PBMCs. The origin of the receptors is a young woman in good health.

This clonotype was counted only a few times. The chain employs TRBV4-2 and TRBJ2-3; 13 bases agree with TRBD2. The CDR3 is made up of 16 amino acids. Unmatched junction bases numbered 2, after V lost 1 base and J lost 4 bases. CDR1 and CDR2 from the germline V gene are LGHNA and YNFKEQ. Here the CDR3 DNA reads TGTGCCAGCAGCCAAGCGGGACTAGCGGGGTCAGATACGCAGTATTTT. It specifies CASSQAGLAGSDTQYF.

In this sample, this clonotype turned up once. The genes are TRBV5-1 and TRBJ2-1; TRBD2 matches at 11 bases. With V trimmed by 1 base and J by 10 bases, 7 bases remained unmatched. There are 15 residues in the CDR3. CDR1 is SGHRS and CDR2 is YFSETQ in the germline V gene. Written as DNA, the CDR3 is TGCGCCAGCAGCTTGTACCCTAGCGGGGGGATCGAGCAGTTCTTC. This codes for CASSLYPSGGIEQFF. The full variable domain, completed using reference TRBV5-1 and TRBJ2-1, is KAGVTQTPRYLIKTRGQQVTLSCSPISGHRSVSWYQQTPGQGLQFLFEYFSETQRNKGNFPGRFSGRQFSNSRSEMNVSTLELGDSALYLCASSLYPSGGIEQFFGPGTRLTVL.

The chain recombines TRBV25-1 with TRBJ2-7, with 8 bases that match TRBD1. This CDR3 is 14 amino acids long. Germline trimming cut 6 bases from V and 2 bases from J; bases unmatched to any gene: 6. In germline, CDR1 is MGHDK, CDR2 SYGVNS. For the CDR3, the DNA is TGTGCCAGCAGGGGGACAGGTAGTCCCTACGAGCAGTACTTC. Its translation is CASRGTGSPYEQYF.

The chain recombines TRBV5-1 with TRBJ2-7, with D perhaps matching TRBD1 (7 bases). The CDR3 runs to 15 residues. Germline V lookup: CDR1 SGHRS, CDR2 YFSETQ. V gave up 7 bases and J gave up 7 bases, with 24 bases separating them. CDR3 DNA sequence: TGCGCCAGCTCCGGACTGACAGGGCGGGATGGAGAGCAGTACTTC. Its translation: CASSGLTGRDGEQYF. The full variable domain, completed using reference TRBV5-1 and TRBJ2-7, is KAGVTQTPRYLIKTRGQQVTLSCSPISGHRSVSWYQQTPGQGLQFLFEYFSETQRNKGNFPGRFSGRQFSNSRSEMNVSTLELGDSALYLCASSGLTGRDGEQYFGPGTRLTVT.

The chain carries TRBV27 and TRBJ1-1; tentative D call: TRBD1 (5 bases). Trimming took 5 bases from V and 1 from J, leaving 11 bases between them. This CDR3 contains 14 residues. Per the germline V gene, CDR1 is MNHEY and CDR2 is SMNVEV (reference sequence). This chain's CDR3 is CASSPGLSNTEAFF. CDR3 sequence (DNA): TGTGCCAGCAGTCCGGGACTGTCGAACACTGAAGCTTTCTTT.

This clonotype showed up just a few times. Here the CDR3 reads CASSAPGTLAFF. DNA of the CDR3: TGTGCCAGCAGCGCTCCCGGGACTCTAGCTTTCTTT. This chain joins TRBV7-9 and TRBJ1-1; weak D call: TRBD1 (5 bases). This CDR3 contains 12 residues. V was trimmed by 5 bases and J by 10 bases, leaving 14 bases between them. Germline V lookup: CDR1 SEHNR, CDR2 FQNEAQ (reference sequence).

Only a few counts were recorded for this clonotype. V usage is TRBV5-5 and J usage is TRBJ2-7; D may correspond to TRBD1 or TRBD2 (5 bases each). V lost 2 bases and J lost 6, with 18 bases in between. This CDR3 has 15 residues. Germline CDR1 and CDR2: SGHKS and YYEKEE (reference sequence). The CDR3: CASSFYGTGRSEQYF. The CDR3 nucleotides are TGTGCCAGCAGCTTCTATGGGACCGGTCGGTCCGAGCAGTACTTC. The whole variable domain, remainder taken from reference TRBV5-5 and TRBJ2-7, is DAGVTQSPTHLIKTRGQQVTLRCSPISGHKSVSWYQQVLGQGPQFIFQYYEKEERGRGNFPDRFSARQFPNYSSELNVNALLLGDSALYLCASSFYGTGRSEQYFGPGTRLTVT.

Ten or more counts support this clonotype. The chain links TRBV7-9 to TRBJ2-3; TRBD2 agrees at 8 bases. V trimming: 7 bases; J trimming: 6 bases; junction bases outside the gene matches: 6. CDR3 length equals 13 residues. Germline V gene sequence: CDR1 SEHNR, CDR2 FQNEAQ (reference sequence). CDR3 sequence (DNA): TGTGCCAGCACCCGGGGGGGCGAGGATACGCAGTATTTT. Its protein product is CASTRGGEDTQYF. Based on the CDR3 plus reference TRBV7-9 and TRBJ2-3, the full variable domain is DTGVSQNPRHKITKRGQNVTFRCDPISEHNRLYWYRQTLGQGPEFLTYFQNEAQLEKSRLLSDRFSAERPKGSFSTLEIQRTEQGDSAMYLCASTRGGEDTQYFGPGTRLTVL.

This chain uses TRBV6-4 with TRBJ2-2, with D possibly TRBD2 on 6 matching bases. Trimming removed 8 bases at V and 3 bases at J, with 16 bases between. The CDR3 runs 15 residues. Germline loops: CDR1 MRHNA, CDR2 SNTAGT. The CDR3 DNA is TGTGCCAGCCGCGTGGGGGAGGAGGACACCGGGGAGCTGTTTTTT. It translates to CASRVGEEDTGELFF.

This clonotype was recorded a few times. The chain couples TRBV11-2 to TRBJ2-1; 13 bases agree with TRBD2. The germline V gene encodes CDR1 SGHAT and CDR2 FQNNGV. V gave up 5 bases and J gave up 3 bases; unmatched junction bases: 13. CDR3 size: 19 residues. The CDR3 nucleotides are TGTGCCAGCAGCGGCAGGGGTTGGACTAGCGGGAGCTTCTACAATGAGCAGTTCTTC. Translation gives CASSGRGWTSGSFYNEQFF.

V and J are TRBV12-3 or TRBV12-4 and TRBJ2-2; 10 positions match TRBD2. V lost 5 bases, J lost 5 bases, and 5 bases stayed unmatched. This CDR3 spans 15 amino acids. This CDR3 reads CASSPVAGGTGELFF. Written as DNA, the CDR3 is TGTGCCAGCAGTCCCGTAGCGGGGGGTACCGGGGAGCTGTTTTTT.

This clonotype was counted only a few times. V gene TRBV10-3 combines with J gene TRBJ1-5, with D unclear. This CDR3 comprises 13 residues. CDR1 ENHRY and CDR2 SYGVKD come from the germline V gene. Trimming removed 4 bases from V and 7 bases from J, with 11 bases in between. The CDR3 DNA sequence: TGTGCCATCAGTGCGAGCTCCAACCAGCCCCAGCATTTT. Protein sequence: CAISASSNQPQHF.

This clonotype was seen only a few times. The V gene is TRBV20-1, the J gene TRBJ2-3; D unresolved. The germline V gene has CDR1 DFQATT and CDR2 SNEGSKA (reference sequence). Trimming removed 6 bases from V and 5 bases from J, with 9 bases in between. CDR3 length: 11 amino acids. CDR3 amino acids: CSAKTVDTQYF. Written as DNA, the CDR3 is TGCAGTGCAAAAACGGTAGATACGCAGTATTTT.

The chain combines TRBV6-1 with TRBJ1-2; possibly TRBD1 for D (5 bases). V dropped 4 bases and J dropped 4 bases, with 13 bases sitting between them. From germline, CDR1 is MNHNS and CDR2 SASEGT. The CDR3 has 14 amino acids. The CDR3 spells CASSVGHGPYGYTF. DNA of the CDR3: TGTGCCAGCAGTGTAGGACATGGGCCCTATGGCTACACCTTC.

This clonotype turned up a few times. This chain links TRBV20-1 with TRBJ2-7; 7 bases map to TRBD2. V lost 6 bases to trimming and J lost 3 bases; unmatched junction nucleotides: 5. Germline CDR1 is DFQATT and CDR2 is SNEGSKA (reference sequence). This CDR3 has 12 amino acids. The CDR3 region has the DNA TGCAGTGCGCAGCGGGACGGCTACGAGCAGTACTTC. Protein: CSAQRDGYEQYF.

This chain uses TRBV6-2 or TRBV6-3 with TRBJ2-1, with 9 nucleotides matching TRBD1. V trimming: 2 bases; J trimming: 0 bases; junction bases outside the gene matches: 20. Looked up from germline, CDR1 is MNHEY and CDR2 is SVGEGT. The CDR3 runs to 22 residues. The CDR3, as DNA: TGTGCCAGCAGTTACCCAGACCAGGGGAGACAGGGGGTCAGTGGCTCCTACAATGAGCAGTTCTTC. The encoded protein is CASSYPDQGRQGVSGSYNEQFF.

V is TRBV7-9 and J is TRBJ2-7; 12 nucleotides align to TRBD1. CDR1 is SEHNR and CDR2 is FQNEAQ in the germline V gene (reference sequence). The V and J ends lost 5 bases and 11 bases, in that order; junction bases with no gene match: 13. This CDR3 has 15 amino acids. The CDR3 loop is CASSPLGTGGASKYF. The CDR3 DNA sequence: TGTGCCAGCAGCCCACTCGGGACAGGGGGCGCCTCGAAGTACTTC.

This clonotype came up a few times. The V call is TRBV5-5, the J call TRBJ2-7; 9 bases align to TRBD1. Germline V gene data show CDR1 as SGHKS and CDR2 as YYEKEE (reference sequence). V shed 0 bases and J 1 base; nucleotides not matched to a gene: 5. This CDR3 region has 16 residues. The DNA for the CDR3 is TGTGCCAGCAGCTTGGAGGGGGGGACAGGGTCCTACGAGCAGTACTTC. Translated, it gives CASSLEGGTGSYEQYF.

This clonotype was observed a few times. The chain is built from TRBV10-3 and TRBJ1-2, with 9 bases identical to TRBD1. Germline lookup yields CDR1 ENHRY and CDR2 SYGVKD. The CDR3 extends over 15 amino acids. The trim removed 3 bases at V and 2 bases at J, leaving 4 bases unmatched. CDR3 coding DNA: TGTGCCATCAGTGAAACGGGACAGGGAAACTATGGCTACACCTTC. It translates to CAISETGQGNYGYTF.

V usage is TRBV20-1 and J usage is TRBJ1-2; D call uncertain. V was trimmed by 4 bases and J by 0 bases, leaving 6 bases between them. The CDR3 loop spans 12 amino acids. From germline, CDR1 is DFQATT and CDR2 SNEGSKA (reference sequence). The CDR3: CSANHANYGYTF. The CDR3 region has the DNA TGCAGTGCTAATCACGCTAACTATGGCTACACCTTC.

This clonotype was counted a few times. The CDR3 sequence: CASSPRGGGETQYF. As DNA, the CDR3 is TGTGCCAGCAGCCCCAGGGGTGGCGGGGAGACCCAGTACTTC. V is TRBV3-1 and J is TRBJ2-5; a weak D match, TRBD1 (6 bases). The CDR3 length is 14 residues. The germline V and J ends were trimmed by 4 bases and 5 bases, with 14 bases remaining between them. Germline assignment: CDR1 LGHDT and CDR2 YNNKEL (reference sequence).

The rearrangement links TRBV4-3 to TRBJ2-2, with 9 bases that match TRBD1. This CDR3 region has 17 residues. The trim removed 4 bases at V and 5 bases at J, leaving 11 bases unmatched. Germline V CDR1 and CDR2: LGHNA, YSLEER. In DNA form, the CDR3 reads TGCGCCAGCAGCCTCATGCCAGGGACAGGGCGAACCGGGGAGCTGTTTTTT. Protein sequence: CASSLMPGTGRTGELFF.

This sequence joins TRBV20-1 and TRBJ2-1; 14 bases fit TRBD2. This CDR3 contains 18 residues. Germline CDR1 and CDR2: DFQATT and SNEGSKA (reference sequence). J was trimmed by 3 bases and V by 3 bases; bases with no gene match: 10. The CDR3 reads CSARGLAGVLSIYNEQFF. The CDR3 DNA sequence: TGCAGTGCTAGGGGACTAGCGGGAGTTTTATCCATCTACAATGAGCAGTTCTTC.

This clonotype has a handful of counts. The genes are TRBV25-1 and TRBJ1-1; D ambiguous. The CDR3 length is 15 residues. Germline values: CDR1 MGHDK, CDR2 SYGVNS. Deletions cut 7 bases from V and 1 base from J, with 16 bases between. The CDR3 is CASTRTAGWNTEAFF. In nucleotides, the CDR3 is TGTGCCAGCACCCGGACGGCGGGTTGGAACACTGAAGCTTTCTTT.

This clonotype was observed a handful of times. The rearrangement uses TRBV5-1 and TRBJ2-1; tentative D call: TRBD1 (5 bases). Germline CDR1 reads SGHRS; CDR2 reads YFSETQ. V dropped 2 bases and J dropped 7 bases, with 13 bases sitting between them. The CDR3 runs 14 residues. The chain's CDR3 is CASSFGRVGNEQFF. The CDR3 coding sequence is TGCGCCAGCAGCTTCGGCAGGGTGGGGAATGAGCAGTTCTTC.

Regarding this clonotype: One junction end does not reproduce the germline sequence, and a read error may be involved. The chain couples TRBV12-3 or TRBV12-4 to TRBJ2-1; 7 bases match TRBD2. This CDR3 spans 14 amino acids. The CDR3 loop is CASRLGLVPSEQFF. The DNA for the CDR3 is TGTGCCAGCAGGTTAGGACTAGTCCCTAGTGAGCAGTTCTTC.

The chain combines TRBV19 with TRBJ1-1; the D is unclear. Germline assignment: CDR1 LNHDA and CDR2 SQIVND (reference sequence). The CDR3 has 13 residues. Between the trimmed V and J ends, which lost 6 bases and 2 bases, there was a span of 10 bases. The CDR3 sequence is CASSPQFNTEAFF. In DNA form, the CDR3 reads TGTGCCAGTAGCCCCCAGTTCAACACTGAAGCTTTCTTT.